The next 21 T cell receptor beta chains were all read from a single sample in a study of cytomegalovirus exposure and HLA in healthy donors. Assay used: immunoSEQ multiplex PCR; TCRdb lists only in-frame clones, some missing. This table has some 170,000 clones, about 87% appearing once. Sequencing input: PBMCs. The receptors shown here come from a woman aged 30 to 39 in good health and CMV-seronegative.

The CDR3 reads CASSGGLWSDTQYF. CDR3 nucleotide sequence: TGTGCCAGCAGTGGTGGACTCTGGAGTGATACGCAGTATTTT. The chain links TRBV2 to TRBJ2-3; maybe TRBD2 (5 bases). Germline V gives CDR1 SNHLY, CDR2 FYNNEI. V was trimmed by 4 bases and J by 6 bases, leaving 14 bases between them. The CDR3 has 14 residues.

The chain recombines TRBV11-2 with TRBJ2-1; the match to TRBD2 covers 13 bases. The germline CDR1 and CDR2 sequences are SGHAT and FQNNGV. CDR3 length equals 13 residues. V shed 4 bases and J 16 bases; nucleotides not matched to a gene: 7. The chain's CDR3 is CASSYRLAGGHFF. The CDR3 DNA sequence: TGTGCCAGCAGCTACAGACTAGCGGGGGGCCATTTCTTC.

This clone was recorded only once. The chain links TRBV30 to TRBJ2-3; 7 bases are shared with TRBD2. CDR1 is GTSNPN, CDR2 SVGIG, per germline (reference sequence). The junction had 5 bases not matched to a gene; V was cut back by 5 bases and J by 0 bases. CDR3 length: 14 residues. CDR3 nucleotide sequence: TGTGCCTGGGGGCGGCGGGGGAGCACAGATACGCAGTATTTT. Protein sequence: CAWGRRGSTDTQYF.

The chain is built from TRBV4-2 and TRBJ1-5; D not resolved. V dropped 0 bases and J dropped 4 bases, with 16 bases sitting between them. Looked up from germline, CDR1 is LGHNA and CDR2 is YNFKEQ. This CDR3 region has 17 residues. The CDR3 here is CASSQESLVYKNQPQHF. For the CDR3, the DNA is TGTGCCAGCAGCCAAGAGTCTTTGGTGTACAAAAATCAGCCCCAGCATTTT.

This chain connects TRBV1 to TRBJ2-7; the DNA was not used to check the table's D call, TRBD2. TRBV1 is termed a pseudogene. CDR3 length equals 15 residues. In DNA form, the CDR3 reads TGCACCAGCAGCCAAGGAGTAGAGGTGGTGGACGAGCAGTACTTC. Translated: CTSSQGVEVVDEQYF.

The V and J genes are TRBV9 and TRBJ2-5; D may be TRBD2 (6 bases). V lost 3 bases, J lost 5 bases, and 17 bases lay in between. The CDR3 has 15 amino acids. In germline, CDR1 is SGDLS, CDR2 YYNGEE. CDR3 sequence: CASSAVTSPRETQYF. CDR3 sequence (DNA): TGTGCCAGCAGCGCCGTGACTAGTCCAAGGGAGACCCAGTACTTC.

The gene calls are TRBV19 and TRBJ2-7, with 11 bases aligning to TRBD1. Germline CDR1 and CDR2: LNHDA and SQIVND (reference sequence). J was trimmed by 3 bases and V by 4 bases; bases with no gene match: 5. The CDR3 totals 15 residues. CDR3 in amino acids: CASSTPGTGGYEQYF. CDR3 coding DNA: TGTGCCAGTAGTACCCCCGGGACAGGGGGCTACGAGCAGTACTTC.

The rearrangement links TRBV7-2 to TRBJ1-5; 8 bases align to TRBD1. Trimming took 5 bases from V and 2 from J; bases not matched to a gene: 5. This CDR3 contains 15 residues. In germline, CDR1 is SGHTA, CDR2 FQGNSA. The DNA of the CDR3 is TGTGCCAGCAGCCCCAGGGGGCGCGGCAATCAGCCCCAGCATTTT. Translation gives CASSPRGRGNQPQHF. Together with reference TRBV7-2 and TRBJ1-5, the CDR3 gives the full variable domain: GAGVSQSPSNKVTEKGKDVELRCDPISGHTALYWYRQSLGQGLEFLIYFQGNSAPDKSGLPSDRFSAERTGGSVSTLTIQRTQQEDSAVYLCASSPRGRGNQPQHFGDGTRLSIL.

This chain links TRBV30 with TRBJ2-7; D is possibly TRBD1 (6 bases). This CDR3 comprises 13 residues. Germline CDR1 and CDR2: GTSNPN and SVGIG (reference sequence). The CDR3 DNA sequence: TGTGCGGGGGCCCCCGGAGAGTCCTACGAGCAGTACTTC. Protein product: CAGAPGESYEQYF. Supplemented by reference TRBV30 and TRBJ2-7, the full variable domain reads SQTIHQWPATLVQPVGSPLSLECTVEGTSNPNLYWYRQAAGRGLQLLFYSVGIGQISSEVPQNLSASRPQDRQFILSSKKLLLSDSGFYLCAGAPGESYEQYFGPGTRLTVT.

This chain connects TRBV9 to TRBJ2-1; maybe TRBD2 (6 bases). This CDR3 region has 15 residues. Germline CDR1 reads SGDLS; CDR2 reads YYNGEE. Trimming cost V 1 base and J 0 bases, with 8 bases left between them. For the CDR3, the DNA is TGTGCCAGCAGCGTACGGGAGAGCTCCTACAATGAGCAGTTCTTC. This translates into CASSVRESSYNEQFF.

This rearrangement joins TRBV7-8 to TRBJ1-2; 7 positions match TRBD1. V was clipped by 1 base and J by 1 base; unmatched bases: 0. Germline V gene lookup returns CDR1 SGHVS and CDR2 FQNEAQ. The CDR3 length is 14 residues. CDR3 DNA: TGTGCCAGCAGCTTAGACAGGGGTAACTATGGCTACACCTTC. Its protein is CASSLDRGNYGYTF.

The rearrangement joins TRBV25-1 to TRBJ2-7; D is possibly TRBD1 (6 bases). CDR1 is MGHDK and CDR2 is SYGVNS in the germline V gene. The CDR3 covers 13 residues. V lost 7 bases and J lost 1, with 11 bases in between. This CDR3 is CASTDRTSYEQYF. CDR3 DNA sequence: TGTGCCAGCACGGACAGAACTTCCTACGAGCAGTACTTC.

The chain has TRBV21-1 and TRBJ2-7; the D call in the table, TRBD2, was not verified against the DNA. TRBV21-1 is a pseudogene segment. The CDR3 sequence is 15 residues long. The CDR3 sequence: CASSKSWDCSYEQYF. The CDR3 DNA sequence: TGTGCCAGCAGCAAAAGTTGGGACTGTTCCTACGAGCAGTACTTC.

This chain uses TRBV18 with TRBJ2-2, with D uncertain. CDR3 length equals 14 residues. V lost 0 bases and J 3 bases, leaving 5 bases between the germline ends. Germline loops: CDR1 KGHSH, CDR2 LQKENI. The DNA for the CDR3 is TGTGCCAGCTCACCACCCGTAGACACCGGGGAGCTGTTTTTT. Its translation is CASSPPVDTGELFF.

This sequence joins TRBV29-1 and TRBJ1-1, with D possibly TRBD1 on 5 matching bases. V lost 7 bases and J 6 bases, leaving 18 bases between the germline ends. The CDR3 has 13 amino acids. Germline CDR1 reads SQVTM; CDR2 reads ANQGSEA. CDR3 sequence reads: CSARGFGHPEAFF. CDR3 DNA: TGCAGCGCACGCGGTTTCGGACACCCTGAAGCTTTCTTT.

This chain uses TRBV7-9 with TRBJ2-7, with 9 positions matching TRBD1. The length of the CDR3 is 14 residues. Germline V gene sequence: CDR1 SEHNR, CDR2 FQNEAQ (reference sequence). V lost 5 bases, J lost 3 bases, and 5 bases stayed unmatched. The CDR3 sequence: CASSRLTGGYEQYF. Written as DNA, the CDR3 is TGTGCCAGCAGCCGACTGACAGGGGGCTACGAGCAGTACTTC.

V gene TRBV7-2 combines with J gene TRBJ2-7; maybe TRBD1 (7 bases). The CDR3 length is 13 residues. The V end lost 5 bases, the J end lost 4 bases, and 12 bases lay between the germline ends. The germline V gene has CDR1 SGHTA and CDR2 FQGNSA. The CDR3 spells CASSPTGRYEQYF. CDR3 nucleotides: TGTGCCAGCAGCCCGACAGGGAGGTACGAGCAGTACTTC. The variable domain in full, completed from reference TRBV7-2 and TRBJ2-7, reads GAGVSQSPSNKVTEKGKDVELRCDPISGHTALYWYRQSLGQGLEFLIYFQGNSAPDKSGLPSDRFSAERTGGSVSTLTIQRTQQEDSAVYLCASSPTGRYEQYFGPGTRLTVT.

V is TRBV14 and J is TRBJ2-2; D uncertain. The V end lost 0 bases, the J end lost 4 bases, and 6 bases lay between the germline ends. Germline CDR1 SGHDN, CDR2 FVKESK. The CDR3 contains 14 residues. CDR3 nucleotide sequence: TGTGCCAGCAGCCAAGACCACAGCACCGGGGAGCTGTTTTTT. It yields the protein CASSQDHSTGELFF.

The rearrangement links TRBV5-1 to TRBJ2-2, with TRBD1 matching over 8 bases. V shed 1 base and J 0 bases; nucleotides not matched to a gene: 5. Germline CDR1 reads SGHRS; CDR2 reads YFSETQ. The CDR3 runs to 17 residues. CDR3 in DNA: TGCGCCAGCAGCTTGAAATACAGGGGGGCGAACACCGGGGAGCTGTTTTTT. It specifies CASSLKYRGANTGELFF.

The chain recombines TRBV19 with TRBJ1-3; D might be TRBD1 (6 bases). Germline V gene lookup returns CDR1 LNHDA and CDR2 SQIVND (reference sequence). This CDR3 has 14 amino acids. V was clipped by 5 bases and J by 0 bases, with 8 bases between them. The CDR3 reads CASSVQGSGNTIYF. CDR3 nucleotide sequence: TGTGCCAGTAGTGTACAGGGCTCTGGAAACACCATATATTTT.

The V call is TRBV6-5, the J call TRBJ2-3, with D tentatively TRBD2 (7 bases). V lost 2 bases and J lost 6, with 15 bases in between. This CDR3 is built from 15 residues. Germline CDR1 MNHEY, CDR2 SVGAGI. In nucleotides, the CDR3 is TGTGCCAGCAGTTACAATCGGGGGGCGGGGGATACGCAGTATTTT. Translation gives CASSYNRGAGDTQYF.